The 21 T cell receptor beta chains below come from one sample, sequenced in a study of beta chain features in type 1 diabetes. TCRB transcripts that were expressed got sequenced, as all of the isolated RNA had been reverse transcribed. Profiled with immunoSEQ multiplex PCR; TCRdb holds only in-frame clones, not every one. The sample consists of 600,000 to 650,000 clones, 15% to 17% of them appearing once. Source material: naive CD4+ T cells from blood. The receptors come from a man younger than 35 in good health.

This clone was seen only a few times. V is TRBV7-9 and J is TRBJ1-4, with 8 bases that match TRBD1. Germline V gives CDR1 SEHNR, CDR2 FQNEAQ (reference sequence). This CDR3 is built from 17 residues. V lost 6 bases to trimming and J lost 3 bases; unmatched junction nucleotides: 12. CDR3 protein: CASSSNRQGRPNEKLFF. CDR3 nucleotides: TGTGCCAGCAGTTCCAACCGACAGGGGAGGCCTAATGAAAAACTGTTTTTT.

The CDR3 nucleotides are TGTGCCAGCAGCCTACGGACTGCAGGCCCCGGGGAGCTGTTTTTT. This encodes CASSLRTAGPGELFF. The V and J genes are TRBV16 and TRBJ2-2, with a possible D match to TRBD2 (5 bases). The germline V and J ends were trimmed by 4 bases and 6 bases, with 15 bases remaining between them. The CDR3 has 15 amino acids. In germline, CDR1 is KGHSY, CDR2 FQNENV.

This clone was picked up a small number of times. This sequence joins TRBV12-5 and TRBJ2-6, with D possibly being TRBD1 (6 bases). CDR1 and CDR2 (germline): LGHNT, FRNRAP. Trimming shortened V by 2 bases and J by 0 bases, and 14 bases separated the two germline ends. The CDR3 totals 18 residues. The DNA of the CDR3 is TGTGCTAGTGGTTTGAACGACAGGAAGTACTCTGGGGCCAACGTCCTGACTTTC. Protein sequence: CASGLNDRKYSGANVLTF.

This clone was recorded a few times. The sample holds other DNA sequences that translate to the same CDR3. This rearrangement joins TRBV9 to TRBJ1-1; no firm D call. V was shortened by 2 bases and J by 1 base, with 6 bases between the two germline ends. The CDR3 spans 13 residues. Germline CDR1 is SGDLS and CDR2 is YYNGEE. As DNA, the CDR3 is TGTGCCAGCAGCGTCGACCAGAACACTGAAGCTTTCTTT. Protein product: CASSVDQNTEAFF.

The chain couples TRBV10-3 to TRBJ1-2; D may be TRBD1 (6 bases). CDR3 length equals 14 residues. Trimming pared 10 bases from V and 7 bases from J, leaving 22 bases between. CDR1 and CDR2 (germline): ENHRY, SYGVKD. CDR3 DNA sequence: TGTGCCACTTCGAAGGCAGGGGCACTATTTGGCTACACCTTC. Encoded protein: CATSKAGALFGYTF.

This rearrangement joins TRBV28 to TRBJ1-5, with a weak D call TRBD1 (5 bases). V gave up 5 bases and J gave up 10 bases, with 9 bases separating them. The CDR3 extends over 11 amino acids. The germline gives CDR1 MDHEN, CDR2 SYDVKM. CDR3: CASSQGQPQHF. The CDR3 DNA is TGTGCCAGCAGTCAGGGCCAACCCCAGCATTTT.

J is TRBJ1-5 and V is TRBV19; 12 bases line up with TRBD1. The junction had 11 bases not matched to a gene; V was cut back by 7 bases and J by 7 bases. The germline V gene encodes CDR1 LNHDA and CDR2 SQIVND (reference sequence). This CDR3 is built from 16 residues. The CDR3 DNA is TGTGCCAGTAAGCCCGGGACAGGGGGCGATTCCCAGCCCCAGCATTTT. Translation: CASKPGTGGDSQPQHF.

The chain combines TRBV5-4 with TRBJ2-5; D is perhaps TRBD1 (5 bases). Trimming pared 0 bases from V and 1 base from J, leaving 7 bases between. In germline, CDR1 is SGHNT, CDR2 YYREEE (reference sequence). The CDR3 length is 14 residues. The DNA of the CDR3 is TGTGCCAGCAGCTTGGTCCAGGGCCAAGAGACCCAGTACTTC. Protein product: CASSLVQGQETQYF.

The chain links TRBV6-6 to TRBJ2-2; D remains ambiguous. The CDR3 sequence is 16 residues long. V was trimmed by 0 bases and J by 0 bases, leaving 8 bases between them. Germline CDR1 and CDR2: MNHNY and SVGAGI (reference sequence). CDR3 sequence (DNA): TGTGCCAGCAGTTACTCGAAAACACCGAACACCGGGGAGCTGTTTTTT. Its protein is CASSYSKTPNTGELFF.

The CDR3 protein is CASRLREYEQYF. The CDR3, as DNA: TGTGCCAGCAGGCTCAGGGAGTACGAGCAGTACTTC. V and J are TRBV28 and TRBJ2-7; D is perhaps TRBD1 or TRBD2 (5 bases each). The V and J ends lost 6 bases and 4 bases respectively, with 10 bases between them. This CDR3 contains 12 residues. CDR1 is MDHEN, CDR2 SYDVKM, per germline.

The gene calls are TRBV28 and TRBJ1-2, with a possible D match to TRBD1 (5 bases). CDR3 length equals 14 residues. The germline V gene has CDR1 MDHEN and CDR2 SYDVKM. Trimming took 6 bases from V and 0 from J, leaving 11 bases between them. The CDR3 DNA is TGTGCCAGCAGAGTTCCAGGGACTAACTATGGCTACACCTTC. Its translation: CASRVPGTNYGYTF.

V gene TRBV11-2 combines with J gene TRBJ2-4; D is perhaps TRBD2 (5 bases). CDR3 length: 15 amino acids. The germline V gene encodes CDR1 SGHAT and CDR2 FQNNGV. V lost 4 bases to trimming and J lost 9 bases, with 19 bases between them. The CDR3 loop is CASSSPGLAIVIQYF. CDR3 DNA sequence: TGTGCCAGCAGCTCCCCAGGTCTAGCTATAGTCATTCAGTACTTC.

This clone was recorded a few times. The rearrangement uses TRBV6-5 and TRBJ2-7; possibly TRBD2 for D (5 bases). Germline assignment: CDR1 MNHEY and CDR2 SVGAGI. The V end was cut by 6 bases, the J end by 4 bases, with 7 bases between. The length of the CDR3 is 11 residues. The CDR3 sequence: CASRRGYEQYF. The CDR3 DNA reads TGTGCCAGCAGACGAGGGTACGAGCAGTACTTC.

As regards this clone: Other DNA sequences within the sample encode an identical CDR3. The chain joins TRBV5-1 to TRBJ2-3; 7 bases agree with TRBD1. This CDR3 region has 14 residues. V was pared by 3 bases and J by 1 base, with 2 bases of the junction left unmatched. Per the germline V gene, CDR1 is SGHRS and CDR2 is YFSETQ. The CDR3 protein is CASSSTGGTDTQYF. The CDR3 nucleotides read TGCGCCAGCAGCTCAACAGGGGGCACAGATACGCAGTATTTT.

This chain connects TRBV7-2 to TRBJ1-5, with a possible D match to TRBD1 (5 bases). The CDR3 runs to 16 residues. Germline assignment: CDR1 SGHTA and CDR2 FQGNSA. Trimming shortened V by 3 bases and J by 2 bases, and 14 bases separated the two germline ends. The CDR3 bases are TGTGCCAGCAGCTTTAGATCTCCGGGGGGCAATCAGCCCCAGCATTTT. It is translated as CASSFRSPGGNQPQHF.

The J gene is TRBJ2-7, the V gene TRBV9, with D perhaps matching TRBD1 (6 bases). The CDR3 contains 13 residues. From germline, CDR1 is SGDLS and CDR2 YYNGEE. V was trimmed by 3 bases and J by 3 bases, leaving 10 bases between them. CDR3 DNA sequence: TGTGCCAGCAGCGAGACAGGACTCTACGAGCAGTACTTC. The encoded protein is CASSETGLYEQYF.

This sequence joins TRBV7-2 and TRBJ1-1; no firm D call. The germline V and J ends were trimmed by 1 base and 0 bases, with 6 bases remaining between them. The germline V gene encodes CDR1 SGHTA and CDR2 FQGNSA. CDR3 length: 14 amino acids. The CDR3 loop reads CASSLDTMNTEAFF. CDR3 bases: TGTGCCAGCAGCTTAGACACCATGAACACTGAAGCTTTCTTT.

The rearrangement joins TRBV2 to TRBJ2-2, with D perhaps matching TRBD1 or TRBD2 (6 bases each). The CDR3 extends over 14 amino acids. V lost 7 bases to trimming and J lost 8 bases, with 17 bases between them. Germline values: CDR1 SNHLY, CDR2 FYNNEI. The CDR3: CASKVGGLSGELFF. As DNA, the CDR3 is TGTGCCAGCAAAGTGGGGGGCTTATCTGGGGAGCTGTTTTTT.

The chain employs TRBV6-5 and TRBJ2-5; TRBD1 might be the D (6 bases). Per the germline V gene, CDR1 is MNHEY and CDR2 is SVGAGI. Trimming cost V 5 bases and J 3 bases, with 13 bases left between them. The CDR3 totals 14 residues. The CDR3 spells CASSRDMLEETQYF. CDR3 coding DNA: TGTGCCAGCAGTCGGGACATGCTCGAAGAGACCCAGTACTTC.

CDR3 nucleotide sequence: TGTGCCAGTAGTATGGGCCAGGGCAATCAGCCCCAGCATTTT. It codes for CASSMGQGNQPQHF. The rearrangement joins TRBV19 to TRBJ1-5, with D unclear. Germline values: CDR1 LNHDA, CDR2 SQIVND (reference sequence). The CDR3 runs 14 residues. Trimming removed 3 bases at V and 2 bases at J, with 8 bases between.

To note about this clone: The same CDR3 is also encoded by other DNA sequences in this sample. The rearrangement links TRBV6-1 to TRBJ1-3; D unresolved. This CDR3 has 12 residues. In germline, CDR1 is MNHNS, CDR2 SASEGT. V gave up 3 bases and J gave up 4 bases, with 4 bases separating them. This CDR3 reads CASSDRGNTIYF. The CDR3 DNA reads TGTGCCAGCAGTGACCGAGGAAACACCATATATTTT.